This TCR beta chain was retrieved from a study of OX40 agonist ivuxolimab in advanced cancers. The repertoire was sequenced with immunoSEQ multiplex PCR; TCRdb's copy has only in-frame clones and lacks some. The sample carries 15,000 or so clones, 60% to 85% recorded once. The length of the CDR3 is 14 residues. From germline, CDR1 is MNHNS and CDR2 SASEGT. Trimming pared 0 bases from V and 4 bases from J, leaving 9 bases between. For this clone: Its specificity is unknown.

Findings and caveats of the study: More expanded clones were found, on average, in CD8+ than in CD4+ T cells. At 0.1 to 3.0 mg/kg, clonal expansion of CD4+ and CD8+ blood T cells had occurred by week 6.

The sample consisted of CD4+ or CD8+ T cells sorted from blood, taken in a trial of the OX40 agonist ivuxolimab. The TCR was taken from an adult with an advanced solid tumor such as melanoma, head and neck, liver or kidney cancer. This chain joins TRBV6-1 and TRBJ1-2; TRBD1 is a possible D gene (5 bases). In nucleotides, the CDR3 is TGTGCCAGCAGTGAAGCGGCACAGGTCTATGGCTACACCTTC. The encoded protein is CASSEAAQVYGYTF.